What follows is one T cell receptor (beta chain) and its context. Its target is not known. The record originates from a study of OX40 agonist ivuxolimab in advanced cancers. The wider study: Patients were given ivuxolimab, an antibody that agonizes OX40 (CD134). Partial responses occurred in three patients (one hepatocellular carcinoma, two cutaneous melanoma). Findings of the study overall: Antigens targeted by the expanded peripheral T cells were not determined. Compared with CD4+, CD8+ T cells on average had more expanded clones.

Only in-frame clones appear in the TCRdb table, and some are missing; sequencing was by immunoSEQ multiplex PCR. The sample contains about 110,000 clones, just over 90% of which appear only once. This CDR3 is built from 13 residues. The ends lost 6 bases at V and 4 bases at J; junction bases unmatched: 3. The germline V gene encodes CDR1 LGHNA and CDR2 YSLEER. V gene TRBV4-3 combines with J gene TRBJ2-1; 7 bases are a match to TRBD2. Material: CD4+ or CD8+ T cells sorted from blood, obtained in a trial of the OX40 agonist ivuxolimab. This sequence was found in an adult with an advanced solid tumor such as melanoma, head and neck, liver or kidney cancer. Here the CDR3 DNA reads TGCGCCAGCAGTCTAGCGGCATACAATGAGCAGTTCTTC. Its translation: CASSLAAYNEQFF.